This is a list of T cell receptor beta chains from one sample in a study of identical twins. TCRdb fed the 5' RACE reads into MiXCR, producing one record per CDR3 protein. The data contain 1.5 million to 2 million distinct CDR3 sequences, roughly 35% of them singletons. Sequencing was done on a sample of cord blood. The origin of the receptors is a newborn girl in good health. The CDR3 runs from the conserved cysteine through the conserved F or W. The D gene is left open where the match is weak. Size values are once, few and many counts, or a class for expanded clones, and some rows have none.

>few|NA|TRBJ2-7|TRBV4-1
CASSQDLRTPRRSYEQYF
TGCGCCAGCAGCCAAGATCTGAGGACTCCAAGACGTTCCTACGAGCAGTACTTC
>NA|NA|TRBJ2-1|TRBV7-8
CASSAIVDEQFF
TGTGCCAGCAGCGCAATTGTGGATGAGCAGTTCTTC
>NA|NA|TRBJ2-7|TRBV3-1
CASSQDRRDFSYEQYF
TGTGCCAGCAGCCAAGATCGGAGGGACTTCTCCTACGAGCAGTACTTC
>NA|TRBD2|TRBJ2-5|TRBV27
CASSLTRSGGETQYF
TGTGCCAGCAGCCTCACGAGGAGCGGGGGAGAGACCCAGTACTTC
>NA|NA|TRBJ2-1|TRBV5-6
CASSFGRAPEQFF
TGTGCCAGCAGCTTCGGTCGGGCTCCGGAGCAGTTCTTC
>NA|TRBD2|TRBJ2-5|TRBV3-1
CASSPLAGVEETQYF
TGTGCCAGCAGCCCACTAGCGGGAGTTGAGGAGACCCAGTACTTC
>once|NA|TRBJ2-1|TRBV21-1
CASSKGGLVEPYNEQFF
TGTGCCAGCAGCAAAGGGGGACTAGTGGAACCCTACAATGAGCAGTTCTTC
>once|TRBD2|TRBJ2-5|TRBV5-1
CASSLELAGQETQYF
TGCGCCAGCAGCTTGGAACTAGCGGGTCAAGAGACCCAGTACTTC
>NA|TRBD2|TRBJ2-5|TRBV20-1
CSARRTSVQETQYF
TGCAGTGCGCGAAGGACTAGCGTACAAGAGACCCAGTACTTC
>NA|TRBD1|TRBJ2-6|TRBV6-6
CASSYRGQGAPGANVLTF
TGTGCCAGCAGTTACCGTGGACAGGGGGCGCCTGGGGCCAACGTCCTGACTTTC
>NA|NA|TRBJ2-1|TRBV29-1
CSVAERDLSYNEQFF
TGCAGCGTTGCGGAGAGGGACCTTTCCTACAATGAGCAGTTCTTC
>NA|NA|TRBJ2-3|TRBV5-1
CASSAMTDTQYF
TGCGCCAGCAGCGCAATGACAGATACGCAGTATTTT
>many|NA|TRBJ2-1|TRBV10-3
CAICAGEGDEQFF
TGTGCCATCTGTGCGGGAGAGGGGGATGAGCAGTTCTTC
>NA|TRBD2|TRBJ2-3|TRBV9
CASSVGGDYPTDTQYF
TGTGCCAGCAGCGTAGGGGGGGACTACCCCACAGATACGCAGTATTTT
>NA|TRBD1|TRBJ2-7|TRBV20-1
CSARDHHRGHNEQYF
TGCAGTGCTAGAGATCACCACAGGGGGCACAACGAGCAGTACTTC
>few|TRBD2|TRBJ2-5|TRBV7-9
CASSLVSSGVETQYF
TGTGCCAGCAGCTTAGTGTCGAGCGGGGTAGAGACCCAGTACTTC
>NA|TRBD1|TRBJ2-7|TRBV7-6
CASSLRFRRTGDNEQYF
TGTGCCAGCAGCTTAAGGTTTCGCAGGACAGGGGACAATGAGCAGTACTTC
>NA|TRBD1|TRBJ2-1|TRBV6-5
CASNSIRDRGRNEQFF
TGCGCCAGCAATTCTATCCGGGACAGGGGGCGAAATGAGCAGTTCTTC
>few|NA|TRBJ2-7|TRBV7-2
CASRPRSTGLVSYEQYF
TGTGCCAGCAGACCTCGTTCGACCGGGCTAGTCTCCTACGAGCAGTACTTC
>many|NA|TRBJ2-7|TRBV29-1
CSVPYEQYF
TGCAGCGTTCCCTACGAGCAGTACTTC
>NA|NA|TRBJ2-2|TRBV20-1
CSAPGPTGELFF
TGCAGTGCTCCGGGGCCTACCGGGGAGCTGTTTTTT
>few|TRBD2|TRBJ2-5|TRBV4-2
CASSPDGGVHNEQYF
TGTGCCAGCAGCCCGGACGGGGGGGTCCACAATGAGCAGTACTTC
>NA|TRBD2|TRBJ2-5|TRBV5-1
CASSLSAGAQETQYF
TGCGCCAGCAGCTTATCGGCGGGAGCTCAAGAGACCCAGTACTTC
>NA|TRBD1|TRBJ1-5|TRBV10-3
CAISEAGDSAPGYQPQHF
TGTGCCATCAGTGAGGCTGGGGACAGTGCGCCGGGATATCAGCCCCAGCATTTT
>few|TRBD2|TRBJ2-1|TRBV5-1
CASSSGTSGRLYNEQFF
TGCGCCAGCAGCTCCGGGACTAGCGGGAGGCTCTACAATGAGCAGTTCTTC
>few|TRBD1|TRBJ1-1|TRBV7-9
CASSPTGGGEAFF
TGTGCCAGCAGCCCAACAGGGGGCGGTGAAGCTTTCTTT
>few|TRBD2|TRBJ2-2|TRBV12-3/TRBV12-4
CASTAQSGDNTGELFF
TGTGCCAGCACCGCCCAAAGCGGGGACAACACCGGGGAGCTGTTTTTT
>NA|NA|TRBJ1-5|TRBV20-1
CSASDTHSNQPQHF
TGCAGTGCTAGCGACACTCATAGCAATCAGCCCCAGCATTTT
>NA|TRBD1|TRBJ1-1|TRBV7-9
CASSSRPGTGLEAFF
TGTGCCAGCAGCTCACGTCCCGGGACAGGGCTTGAAGCTTTCTTT
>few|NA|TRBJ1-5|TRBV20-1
CSARDPLGRPNQPQHF
TGCAGTGCTAGAGATCCATTAGGCAGGCCCAATCAGCCCCAGCATTTT
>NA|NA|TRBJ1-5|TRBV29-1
CSVQDNSNQPQHF
TGCAGCGTCCAAGATAATAGCAATCAGCCCCAGCATTTT
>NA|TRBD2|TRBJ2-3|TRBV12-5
CASGLDLASGERRTQYF
TGTGCTAGTGGTTTGGACTTGGCTAGCGGGGAGAGGCGTACGCAGTATTTT
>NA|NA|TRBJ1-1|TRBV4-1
CASSQVGGRSNTEAFF
TGCGCCAGCAGCCAAGTGGGGGGCCGGTCGAACACTGAAGCTTTCTTT